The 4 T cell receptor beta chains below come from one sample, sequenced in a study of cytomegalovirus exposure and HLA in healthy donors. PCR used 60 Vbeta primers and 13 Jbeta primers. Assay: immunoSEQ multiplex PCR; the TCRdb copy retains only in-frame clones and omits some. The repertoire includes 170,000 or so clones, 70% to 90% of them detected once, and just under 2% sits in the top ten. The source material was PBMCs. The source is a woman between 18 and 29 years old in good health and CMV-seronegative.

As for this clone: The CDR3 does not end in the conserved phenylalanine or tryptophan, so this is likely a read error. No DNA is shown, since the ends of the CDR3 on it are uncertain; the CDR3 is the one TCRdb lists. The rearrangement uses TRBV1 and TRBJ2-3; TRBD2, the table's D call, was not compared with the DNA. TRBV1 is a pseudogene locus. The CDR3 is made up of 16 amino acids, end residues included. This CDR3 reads CTSSQIVAGTSGDTLI.

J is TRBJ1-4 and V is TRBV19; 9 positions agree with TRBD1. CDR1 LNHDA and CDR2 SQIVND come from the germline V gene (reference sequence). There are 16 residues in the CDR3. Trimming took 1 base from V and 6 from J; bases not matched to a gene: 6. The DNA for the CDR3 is TGTGCCAGTAGTATAGGTTTCCGGGACAGGGATGAAAAACTGTTTTTT. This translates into CASSIGFRDRDEKLFF.

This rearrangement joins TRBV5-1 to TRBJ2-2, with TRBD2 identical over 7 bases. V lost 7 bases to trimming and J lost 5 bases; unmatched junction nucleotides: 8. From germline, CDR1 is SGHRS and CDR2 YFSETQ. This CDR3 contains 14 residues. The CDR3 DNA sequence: TGCGCCAGCGGGAGGGGCGGTTTTACCGGGGAGCTGTTTTTT. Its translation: CASGRGGFTGELFF.

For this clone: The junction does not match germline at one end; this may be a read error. The CDR3, as DNA: TGTGCCAGCCAAAAGGGCGGGAGAAGCGTCTGGGGTTTC. Residues: CASQKGGRSVWGF. The rearrangement uses TRBV28 and TRBJ2-7; TRBD2 matches 7 bases. The germline V gene encodes CDR1 MDHEN and CDR2 SYDVKM. The CDR3 sequence is 13 residues long.